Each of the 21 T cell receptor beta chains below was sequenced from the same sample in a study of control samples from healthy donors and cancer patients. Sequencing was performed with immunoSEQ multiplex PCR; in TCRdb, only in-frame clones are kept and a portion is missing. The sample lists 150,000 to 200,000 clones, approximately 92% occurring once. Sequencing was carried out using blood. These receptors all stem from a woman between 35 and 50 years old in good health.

The CDR3 DNA is TGTGCCAGCAGTTCCGGGACAACGGCTTTCTTT. Protein product: CASSSGTTAFF. This chain connects TRBV12-3 or TRBV12-4 to TRBJ1-1; tentatively, D is TRBD1 (6 bases). V lost 4 bases to trimming and J lost 11 bases, with 11 bases between them. This CDR3 spans 11 amino acids.

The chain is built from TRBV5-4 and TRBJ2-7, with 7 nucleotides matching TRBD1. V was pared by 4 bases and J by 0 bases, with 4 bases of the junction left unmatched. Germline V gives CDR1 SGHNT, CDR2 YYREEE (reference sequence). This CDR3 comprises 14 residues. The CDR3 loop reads CASSTRDSSYEQYF. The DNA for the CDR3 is TGTGCCAGCAGCACCCGGGACAGCTCCTACGAGCAGTACTTC. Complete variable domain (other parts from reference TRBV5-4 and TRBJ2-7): ETGVTQSPTHLIKTRGQQVTLRCSSQSGHNTVSWYQQALGQGPQFIFQYYREEENGRGNFPPRFSGLQFPNYSSELNVNALELDDSALYLCASSTRDSSYEQYFGPGTRLTVT.

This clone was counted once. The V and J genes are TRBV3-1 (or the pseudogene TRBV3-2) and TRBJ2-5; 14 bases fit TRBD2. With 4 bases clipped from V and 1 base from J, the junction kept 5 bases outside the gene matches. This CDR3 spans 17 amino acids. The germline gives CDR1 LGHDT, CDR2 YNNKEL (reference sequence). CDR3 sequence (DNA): TGTGCCAGCAGCCTAGGACTAGCGGGGGGCTTCCAAGAGACCCAGTACTTC. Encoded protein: CASSLGLAGGFQETQYF.

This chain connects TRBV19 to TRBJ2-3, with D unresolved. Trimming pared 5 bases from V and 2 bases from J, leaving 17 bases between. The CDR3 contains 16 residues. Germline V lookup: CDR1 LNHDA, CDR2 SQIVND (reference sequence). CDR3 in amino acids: CASSPQIGRNTDTQYF. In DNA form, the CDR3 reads TGTGCCAGTAGTCCCCAAATCGGACGGAACACAGATACGCAGTATTTT. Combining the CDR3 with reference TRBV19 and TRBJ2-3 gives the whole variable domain DGGITQSPKYLFRKEGQNVTLSCEQNLNHDAMYWYRQDPGQGLRLIYYSQIVNDFQKGDIAEGYSVSREKKESFPLTVTSAQKNPTAFYLCASSPQIGRNTDTQYFGPGTRLTVL.

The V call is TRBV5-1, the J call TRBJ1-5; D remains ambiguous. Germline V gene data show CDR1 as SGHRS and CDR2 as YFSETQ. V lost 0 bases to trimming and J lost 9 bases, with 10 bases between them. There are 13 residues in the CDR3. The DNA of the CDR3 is TGCGCCAGCAGCTTGGACGGAACGGGGCCCCAGCATTTT. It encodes CASSLDGTGPQHF.

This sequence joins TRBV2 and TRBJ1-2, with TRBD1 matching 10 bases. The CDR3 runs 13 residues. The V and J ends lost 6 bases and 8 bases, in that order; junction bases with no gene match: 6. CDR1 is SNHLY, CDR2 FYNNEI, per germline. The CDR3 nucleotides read TGTGCCAGCAGGAGACAGGGGGCGAGCGGCTACACCTTC. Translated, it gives CASRRQGASGYTF.

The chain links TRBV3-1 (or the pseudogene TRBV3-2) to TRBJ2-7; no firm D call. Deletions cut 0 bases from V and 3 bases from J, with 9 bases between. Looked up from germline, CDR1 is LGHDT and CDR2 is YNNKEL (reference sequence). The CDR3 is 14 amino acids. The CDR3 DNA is TGTGCCAGCAGCCAAGATTCCGGCGGCTACGAGCAGTACTTC. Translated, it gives CASSQDSGGYEQYF.

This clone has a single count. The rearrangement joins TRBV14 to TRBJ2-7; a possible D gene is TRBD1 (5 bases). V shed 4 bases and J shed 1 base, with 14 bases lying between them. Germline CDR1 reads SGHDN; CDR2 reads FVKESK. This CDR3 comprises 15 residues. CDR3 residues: CASSLGHRPSYEQYF. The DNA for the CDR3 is TGTGCCAGCAGCCTAGGACATCGGCCTTCCTACGAGCAGTACTTC. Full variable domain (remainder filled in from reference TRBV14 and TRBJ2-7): EAGVTQFPSHSVIEKGQTVTLRCDPISGHDNLYWYRRVMGKEIKFLLHFVKESKQDESGMPNNRFLAERTGGTYSTLKVQPAELEDSGVYFCASSLGHRPSYEQYFGPGTRLTVT.

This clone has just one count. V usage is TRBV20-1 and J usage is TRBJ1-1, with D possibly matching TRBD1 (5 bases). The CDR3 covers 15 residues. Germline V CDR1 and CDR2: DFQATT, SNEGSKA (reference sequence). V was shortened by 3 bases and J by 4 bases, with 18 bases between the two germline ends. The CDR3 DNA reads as TGCAGTGCTAGTCCGGCGTATGGGACCGGCACTGAAGCTTTCTTT. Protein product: CSASPAYGTGTEAFF.

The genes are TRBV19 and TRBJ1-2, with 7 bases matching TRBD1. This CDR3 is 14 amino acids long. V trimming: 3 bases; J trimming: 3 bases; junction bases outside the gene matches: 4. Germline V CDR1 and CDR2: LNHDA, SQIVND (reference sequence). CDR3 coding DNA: TGTGCCAGTAGTATGCCAGGGGGTTACTATGGCTACACCTTC. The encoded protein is CASSMPGGYYGYTF.

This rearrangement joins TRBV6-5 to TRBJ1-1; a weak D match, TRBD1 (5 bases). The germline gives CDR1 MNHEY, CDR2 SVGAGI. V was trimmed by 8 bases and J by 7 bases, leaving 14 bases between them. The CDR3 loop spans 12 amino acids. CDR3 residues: CASGGGQGEAFF. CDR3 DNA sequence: TGTGCCAGCGGCGGAGGGCAGGGTGAAGCTTTCTTT.

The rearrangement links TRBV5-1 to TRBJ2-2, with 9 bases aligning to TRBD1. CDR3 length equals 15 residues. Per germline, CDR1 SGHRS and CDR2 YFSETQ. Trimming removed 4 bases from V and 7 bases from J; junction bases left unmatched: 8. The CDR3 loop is CASSDTGTGSGELFF. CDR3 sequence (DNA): TGCGCCAGCAGCGACACCGGGACAGGGAGCGGGGAGCTGTTTTTT.

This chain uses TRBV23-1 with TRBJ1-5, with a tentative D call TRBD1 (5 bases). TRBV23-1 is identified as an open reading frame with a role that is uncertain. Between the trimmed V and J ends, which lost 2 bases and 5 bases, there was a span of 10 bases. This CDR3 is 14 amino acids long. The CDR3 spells CASSQLTVHQPQHF. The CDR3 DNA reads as TGCGCCAGCAGTCAACTGACAGTTCATCAGCCCCAGCATTTT.

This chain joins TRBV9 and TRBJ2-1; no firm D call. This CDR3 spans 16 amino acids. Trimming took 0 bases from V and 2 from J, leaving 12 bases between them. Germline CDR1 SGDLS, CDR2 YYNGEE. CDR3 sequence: CASSVGPGRPYNEQFF. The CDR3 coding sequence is TGTGCCAGCAGCGTAGGCCCAGGACGACCCTACAATGAGCAGTTCTTC.

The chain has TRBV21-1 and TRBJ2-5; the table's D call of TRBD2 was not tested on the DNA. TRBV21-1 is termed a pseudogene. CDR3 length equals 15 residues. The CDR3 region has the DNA TGTGCCAGCAGCAGCGGGCGGAGGGCCAGGGAGACCCAGTACTTC. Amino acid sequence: CASSSGRRARETQYF.

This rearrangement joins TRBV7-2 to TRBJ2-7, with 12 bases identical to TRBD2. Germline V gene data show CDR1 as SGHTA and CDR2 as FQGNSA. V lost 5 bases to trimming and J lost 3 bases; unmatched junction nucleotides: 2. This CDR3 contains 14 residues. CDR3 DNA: TGTGCCAGCAGCCCGGGACTAGCGGGCTACGAGCAGTACTTC. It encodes CASSPGLAGYEQYF.

The CDR3 reads CASKGGRRETQYF. CDR3 sequence (DNA): TGTGCCAGCAAGGGGGGGCGTCGGGAGACCCAGTACTTC. V and J are TRBV6-5 and TRBJ2-5, with TRBD2 as a possible D gene (7 bases). The CDR3 has 13 residues. Germline V gene data show CDR1 as MNHEY and CDR2 as SVGAGI. V gave up 7 bases and J gave up 5 bases, with 14 bases separating them.

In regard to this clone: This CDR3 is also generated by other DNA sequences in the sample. The CDR3 protein is CSARVGETQYF. DNA for the CDR3: TGCAGTGCTAGAGTGGGGGAGACCCAGTACTTC. The V gene is TRBV20-1, the J gene TRBJ2-5, with D hard to call. This CDR3 region has 11 residues. V lost 1 base, J lost 5 bases, and 5 bases lay in between. Germline assignment: CDR1 DFQATT and CDR2 SNEGSKA (reference sequence).

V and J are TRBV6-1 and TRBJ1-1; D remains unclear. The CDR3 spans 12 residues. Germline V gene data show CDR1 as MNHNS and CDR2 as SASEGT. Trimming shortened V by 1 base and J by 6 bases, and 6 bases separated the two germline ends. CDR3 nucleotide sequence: TGTGCCAGCAGTGAAGTGATTCCTGAAGCTTTCTTT. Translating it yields CASSEVIPEAFF.

CDR3 sequence (DNA): TGTGCCAGCAGTTTTTCTGCAGGGGAGGCATTTGGAAACACCATATATTTT. Its translation is CASSFSAGEAFGNTIYF. V gene TRBV27 combines with J gene TRBJ1-3; possible D gene TRBD1, 6 bases. The CDR3 is 17 amino acids. Germline-derived CDR1 and CDR2 are MNHEY and SMNVEV (reference sequence). Trimming took 3 bases from V and 3 from J, leaving 18 bases between them.

As DNA, the CDR3 is TGCGCCAGCAGCCAAGAAGGCCAGGGAAATTCACCCCTCCACTTT. Protein sequence: CASSQEGQGNSPLHF. The chain is built from TRBV4-1 and TRBJ1-6; possibly TRBD1 for D (5 bases). This CDR3 comprises 15 residues. Germline CDR1 and CDR2: MGHRA and YSYEKL. V lost 0 bases, J lost 7 bases, and 10 bases lay in between.